These 29 T cell receptor beta chains were sequenced from one sample in a study of blood T cell repertoires in COVID-19. Sequencing was performed with immunoSEQ multiplex PCR; in TCRdb, only in-frame clones are kept and a portion is missing. The sample includes about 77,000 clones, less than 85% of them seen just once. The sample consisted of peripheral blood. The receptors were gathered from a woman aged 70 to 79 with acute or convalescent COVID-19.

This clone was seen only once. The V and J genes are TRBV14 and TRBJ2-7; the match to TRBD1 covers 8 bases. CDR3 length: 12 residues. From germline, CDR1 is SGHDN and CDR2 FVKESK. J gave up 6 bases and V 4 bases, and 2 bases lay outside the gene matches. The CDR3, as DNA: TGTGCCAGCAGCCTTGGGACAGGCGAGCAGTACTTC. This translates into CASSLGTGEQYF.

The chain links TRBV4-3 to TRBJ1-2; D ambiguous. Trimming shortened V by 0 bases and J by 3 bases, and 11 bases separated the two germline ends. This CDR3 is built from 15 residues. CDR1 LGHNA and CDR2 YSLEER come from the germline V gene. The CDR3 DNA reads TGCGCCAGCAGCCAAGATCATCCCGGTTACTATGGCTACACCTTC. Its protein is CASSQDHPGYYGYTF.

This chain connects TRBV5-1 to TRBJ1-1; 8 bases align to TRBD1. This CDR3 contains 15 residues. Losses at the gene ends were 0 bases for V and 4 bases for J; bases not matched to a gene: 5. Germline CDR1 reads SGHRS; CDR2 reads YFSETQ. The CDR3 bases are TGCGCCAGCAGCTTGGCCGGACAGGGTCCCACTGAAGCTTTCTTT. The encoded protein is CASSLAGQGPTEAFF. Full variable domain (remainder filled in from reference TRBV5-1 and TRBJ1-1): KAGVTQTPRYLIKTRGQQVTLSCSPISGHRSVSWYQQTPGQGLQFLFEYFSETQRNKGNFPGRFSGRQFSNSRSEMNVSTLELGDSALYLCASSLAGQGPTEAFFGQGTRLTVV.

V and J are TRBV6-1 and TRBJ1-2, with D maybe TRBD1 (6 bases). The CDR3 runs 16 residues. Between the trimmed V and J ends, which lost 3 bases and 1 base, there was a span of 15 bases. Germline V CDR1 and CDR2: MNHNS, SASEGT. CDR3 loop: CASSDPAGGHNYGYTF. CDR3 sequence (DNA): TGTGCCAGCAGTGACCCCGCGGGGGGACATAACTATGGCTACACCTTC.

The chain is built from TRBV5-6 and TRBJ1-6; 7 positions match TRBD1. CDR3 length equals 15 residues. CDR1 and CDR2 from the germline V gene are SGHDT and YYEEEE. With V trimmed by 3 bases and J by 7 bases, 7 bases remained unmatched. This chain's CDR3 is CASSSYRGWNSPLHF. CDR3 in DNA: TGTGCCAGCAGCTCGTACAGGGGATGGAATTCACCCCTCCACTTT.

This clone was observed a few times. This chain joins TRBV9 and TRBJ2-7; a possible D gene is TRBD2 (5 bases). CDR3 size: 13 residues. V was cut by 3 bases and J by 6 bases, with 13 bases left in between. The V gene's germline CDR1 is SGDLS and CDR2 YYNGEE. CDR3 nucleotides: TGTGCCAGCAGCGACGGTTGGGCGGGCGAGCAGTACTTC. Its protein product is CASSDGWAGEQYF. Combining the CDR3 with reference TRBV9 and TRBJ2-7 gives the whole variable domain DSGVTQTPKHLITATGQRVTLRCSPRSGDLSVYWYQQSLDQGLQFLIQYYNGEERAKGNILERFSAQQFPDLHSELNLSSLELGDSALYFCASSDGWAGEQYFGPGTRLTVT.

This chain uses TRBV2 with TRBJ2-5; 7 nucleotides match TRBD1. J lost 1 base, V lost 7 bases, and 6 bases had no gene match. The germline CDR1 and CDR2 sequences are SNHLY and FYNNEI. CDR3 length: 14 amino acids. The CDR3 loop is CASTNDRVQETQYF. CDR3 DNA sequence: TGTGCCAGCACGAACGACAGGGTCCAAGAGACCCAGTACTTC.

The J gene is TRBJ1-6, the V gene TRBV19; possibly TRBD1 for D (5 bases). This CDR3 has 17 residues. V was pared by 2 bases and J by 7 bases, with 18 bases between. Germline V lookup: CDR1 LNHDA, CDR2 SQIVND (reference sequence). This CDR3 is CASSISQRAGMNSPLHF. CDR3 in DNA: TGTGCCAGTAGTATAAGCCAAAGGGCAGGGATGAATTCACCCCTCCACTTT.

This clone was counted only a few times. This chain joins TRBV11-3 and TRBJ2-5; the D is unclear. The CDR3 spans 18 residues. The V end lost 0 bases, the J end lost 0 bases, and 17 bases lay between the germline ends. Germline values: CDR1 SGHNT, CDR2 YENEEA. Here the CDR3 reads CASSLEVTAGPHQETQYF. In nucleotides, the CDR3 is TGTGCCAGCAGCTTAGAAGTCACGGCAGGTCCACACCAAGAGACCCAGTACTTC.

The chain recombines TRBV18 with TRBJ1-1; TRBD1 aligns across 9 bases. The CDR3 totals 17 residues. Germline trimming cut 0 bases from V and 3 bases from J; bases unmatched to any gene: 8. Germline loops: CDR1 KGHSH, CDR2 LQKENI. The DNA of the CDR3 is TGTGCCAGCTCACCACCGGGACAGGGAGCGGGGTACACTGAAGCTTTCTTT. This translates into CASSPPGQGAGYTEAFF.

The rearrangement uses TRBV12-3 or TRBV12-4 and TRBJ1-1; D unclear. The CDR3 spans 13 residues. Deletions cut 3 bases from V and 5 bases from J, with 10 bases between. The CDR3 nucleotides read TGTGCCAGCAGTTTCGGGGAGAGGACTGAAGCTTTCTTT. Translating it yields CASSFGERTEAFF.

This rearrangement joins TRBV5-6 to TRBJ2-4, with no clear D. There are 15 residues in the CDR3. Trimming took off 5 bases at V and 2 bases at J, with 14 bases between the two ends. CDR1 and CDR2 (germline): SGHDT, YYEEEE. The CDR3 loop reads CASSSRWPPKNIQYF. CDR3 nucleotide sequence: TGTGCCAGCAGTTCCAGGTGGCCGCCCAAAAACATTCAGTACTTC. The complete variable domain, with remaining parts taken from reference TRBV5-6 and TRBJ2-4, reads DAGVTQSPTHLIKTRGQQVTLRCSPKSGHDTVSWYQQALGQGPQFIFQYYEEEERQRGNFPDRFSGHQFPNYSSELNVNALLLGDSALYLCASSSRWPPKNIQYFGAGTRLSVL.

The V gene is TRBV6-5, the J gene TRBJ1-1, with D unresolved. The CDR3 contains 13 residues. Trimming removed 5 bases from V and 1 base from J, with 8 bases in between. CDR1 is MNHEY and CDR2 is SVGAGI in the germline V gene. The CDR3 reads CASSPGSNTEAFF. The CDR3 nucleotides are TGTGCCAGCAGTCCGGGTTCGAACACTGAAGCTTTCTTT.

The rearrangement uses TRBV4-3 and TRBJ2-7; maybe TRBD2 (6 bases). Germline CDR1 LGHNA, CDR2 YSLEER. The CDR3 has 13 amino acids. V lost 4 bases to trimming and J lost 3 bases, with 10 bases between them. The CDR3 spells CASSPGGDYEQYF. For the CDR3, the DNA is TGCGCCAGCAGCCCGGGCGGGGACTACGAGCAGTACTTC.

CDR3 protein: CASSSIPETQYF. The CDR3 nucleotides read TGTGCCAGCAGCTCTATCCCAGAGACCCAGTACTTC. J is TRBJ2-5 and V is TRBV5-6; no clear D gene. The CDR3 has 12 residues. V was clipped by 3 bases and J by 4 bases, with 7 bases between them. Germline V gene lookup returns CDR1 SGHDT and CDR2 YYEEEE.

The genes are TRBV29-1 and TRBJ2-3; TRBD2 is a possible D gene (7 bases). The CDR3 is made up of 14 amino acids. The germline gives CDR1 SQVTM, CDR2 ANQGSEA. V was clipped by 8 bases and J by 6 bases, with 21 bases between them. The CDR3 here is CSPPEAGARDTQYF. DNA of the CDR3: TGCAGCCCCCCAGAGGCGGGGGCTAGGGATACGCAGTATTTT.

The chain combines TRBV5-5 with TRBJ2-1, with D tentatively TRBD2 (7 bases). This CDR3 comprises 15 residues. Germline V gene data show CDR1 as SGHKS and CDR2 as YYEKEE (reference sequence). V lost 2 bases, J lost 3 bases, and 12 bases lay in between. The CDR3 coding sequence is TGTGCCAGCAGCTTTGGAGGGGGGGTCTACAATGAGCAGTTCTTC. Translated: CASSFGGGVYNEQFF.

The chain employs TRBV6-6 and TRBJ1-5, with D unclear. The CDR3 covers 15 residues. CDR1 MNHNY and CDR2 SVGAGI come from the germline V gene (reference sequence). Trimming stripped 3 bases from V and 0 bases from J, with 9 bases between. CDR3 nucleotide sequence: TGTGCCAGCAGTTATCGGAGCCCTAGCAATCAGCCCCAGCATTTT. Amino acids: CASSYRSPSNQPQHF.

This chain uses TRBV7-2 with TRBJ2-1, with 11 bases fitting TRBD2. J lost 9 bases, V lost 1 base, and 5 bases had no gene match. This CDR3 region has 15 residues. CDR1 is SGHTA and CDR2 is FQGNSA in the germline V gene. As DNA, the CDR3 is TGTGCCAGCAGCTTAGTTAGCGGGGGGGCCGGTGAGCAGTTCTTC. Translation: CASSLVSGGAGEQFF. The full variable domain, with the rest looked up from reference TRBV7-2 and TRBJ2-1, is GAGVSQSPSNKVTEKGKDVELRCDPISGHTALYWYRQSLGQGLEFLIYFQGNSAPDKSGLPSDRFSAERTGGSVSTLTIQRTQQEDSAVYLCASSLVSGGAGEQFFGPGTRLTVL.

This clone was seen just once. V gene TRBV20-1 combines with J gene TRBJ2-7, with 9 bases fitting TRBD1. The CDR3 sequence is 11 residues long. The germline gives CDR1 DFQATT, CDR2 SNEGSKA (reference sequence). The V segment lost 5 bases and the J segment 6 bases; nucleotides outside the gene matches: 2. The CDR3 reads CSALTGGEQYF. CDR3 DNA sequence: TGCAGTGCTTTGACAGGGGGCGAGCAGTACTTC.

V and J are TRBV12-3 or TRBV12-4 and TRBJ1-1; the D gene is possibly TRBD1 (6 bases). This CDR3 comprises 12 residues. V was cut by 3 bases and J by 8 bases, with 10 bases left in between. CDR3 nucleotide sequence: TGTGCCAGCAGTTTGGGGGGGCCCGAAGCTTTCTTT. Translated, it gives CASSLGGPEAFF.

The chain recombines TRBV2 with TRBJ2-5; 9 bases align to TRBD2. V lost 4 bases, J lost 9 bases, and 6 bases stayed unmatched. This CDR3 contains 13 residues. Germline CDR1 and CDR2: SNHLY and FYNNEI. Here the CDR3 DNA reads TGTGCCAGCAGTGGACTAGCGGTAGGGGCCCAGTACTTC. Encoded protein: CASSGLAVGAQYF.

The chain combines TRBV7-6 with TRBJ1-2; possibly TRBD1 for D (5 bases). Germline V gene data show CDR1 as SGHVS and CDR2 as FNYEAQ. The CDR3 runs 13 residues. Between the trimmed V and J ends, which lost 5 bases and 4 bases, there was a span of 11 bases. The CDR3 DNA follows: TGTGCCAGCAGCAGGGGAGGAATCTATGGCTACACCTTC. This gives the protein CASSRGGIYGYTF.

The chain uses TRBV7-3 and TRBJ1-4, with 8 bases matching TRBD1. CDR1 is SGHTA and CDR2 is FQGTGA in the germline V gene. J was trimmed by 2 bases and V by 3 bases; bases with no gene match: 20. The CDR3 totals 21 residues. The CDR3 reads CASSLRRWTGQTRGTNEKLFF. DNA for the CDR3: TGTGCCAGCAGCTTGAGGCGCTGGACAGGGCAGACCCGGGGCACTAATGAAAAACTGTTTTTT. The complete variable domain, with remaining parts taken from reference TRBV7-3 and TRBJ1-4, reads GAGVSQTPSNKVTEKGKYVELRCDPISGHTALYWYRQSLGQGPEFLIYFQGTGAADDSGLPNDRFFAVRPEGSVSTLKIQRTERGDSAVYLCASSLRRWTGQTRGTNEKLFFGSGTQLSVL.

This clone has only a few counts. V usage is TRBV5-1 and J usage is TRBJ1-4; 7 nucleotides align to TRBD1. The V gene's germline CDR1 is SGHRS and CDR2 YFSETQ. The CDR3 is made up of 14 amino acids. V lost 1 base to trimming and J lost 7 bases; unmatched junction nucleotides: 4. Here the CDR3 reads CASSLRGPGEKLFF. The CDR3 DNA reads TGCGCCAGCAGCTTGAGGGGGCCGGGTGAAAAACTGTTTTTT.

This clone was detected a few times. The CDR3 reads CASSTSPGTGVGGYTF. The CDR3, as DNA: TGTGCCAGCTCAACTTCCCCCGGGACAGGAGTTGGCGGCTACACCTTC. J is TRBJ1-2 and V is TRBV18, with 8 bases lining up with TRBD1. Germline V gene lookup returns CDR1 KGHSH and CDR2 LQKENI. Germline trimming cut 5 bases from V and 8 bases from J; bases unmatched to any gene: 16. The CDR3 is 16 amino acids.

The chain recombines TRBV4-3 with TRBJ1-1; TRBD1 might be the D (6 bases). CDR1 is LGHNA and CDR2 is YSLEER in the germline V gene. The ends were cut back, 4 bases at V and 7 bases at J, with 13 bases in the middle. The CDR3 contains 13 residues. The CDR3 coding sequence is TGCGCCAGCAGCCTTATCCAGGACAGTGAAGCTTTCTTT. Amino acids: CASSLIQDSEAFF.

This clone turned up a few times. V gene TRBV7-6 combines with J gene TRBJ1-5, with D possibly matching TRBD1 (6 bases). The CDR3 has 14 residues. V lost 1 base, J lost 6 bases, and 10 bases lay in between. Germline loops: CDR1 SGHVS, CDR2 FNYEAQ. The CDR3 loop is CASSLEGGGQPQHF. CDR3 bases: TGTGCCAGCAGCTTAGAAGGGGGGGGTCAGCCCCAGCATTTT.

This clone was counted once. This chain joins TRBV5-6 and TRBJ1-2; D unresolved. The V and J ends lost 3 bases and 8 bases respectively, with 8 bases between them. CDR3 size: 11 residues. Germline values: CDR1 SGHDT, CDR2 YYEEEE. The CDR3 region has the DNA TGTGCCAGCAGCTCTTCGGGGGGCTACACCTTC. As protein: CASSSSGGYTF.